This TCR beta chain was sequenced during a study of blood T cell repertoires in COVID-19. Study information: T cells, B-cell-depleted T cells, or PBMCs supplied cDNA or gDNA.

Method: immunoSEQ multiplex PCR; TCRdb's copy keeps in-frame clones and lacks some. In the table there are about 140,000 clones, 87% of which are singletons. In this sample, this clone turned up once. Material: peripheral blood. The sequence was collected from a human donor in a cohort sampled during active COVID-19.

DNA for the CDR3: TGTGCCAGCAGCTTGGCGGGGTTCAATCAGCCCCAGCATTTT. Amino acids: CASSLAGFNQPQHF. The genes are TRBV5-4 and TRBJ1-5; D unclear. Germline V lookup: CDR1 SGHNT, CDR2 YYREEE (reference sequence). This CDR3 has 14 residues. Between the trimmed V and J ends, which lost 0 bases and 3 bases, there was a span of 7 bases.